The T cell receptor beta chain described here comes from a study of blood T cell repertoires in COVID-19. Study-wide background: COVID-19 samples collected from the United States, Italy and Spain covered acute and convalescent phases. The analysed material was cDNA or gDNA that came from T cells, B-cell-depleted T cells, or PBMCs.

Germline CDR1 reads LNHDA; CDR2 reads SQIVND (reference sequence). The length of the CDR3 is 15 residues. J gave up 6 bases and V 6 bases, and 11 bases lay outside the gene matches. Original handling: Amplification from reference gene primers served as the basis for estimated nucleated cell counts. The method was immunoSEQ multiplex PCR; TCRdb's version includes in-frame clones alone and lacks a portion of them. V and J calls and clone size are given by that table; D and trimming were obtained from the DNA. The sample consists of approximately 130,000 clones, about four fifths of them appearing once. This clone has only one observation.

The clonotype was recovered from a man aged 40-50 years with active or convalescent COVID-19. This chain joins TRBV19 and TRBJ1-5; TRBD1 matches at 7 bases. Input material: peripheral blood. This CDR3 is CASRVDRDWGQPQHF. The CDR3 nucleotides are TGTGCCAGTAGGGTAGACAGGGATTGGGGTCAGCCCCAGCATTTT.